The rows below give T cell receptor beta chains drawn from one sample of a study of shared clonotypes between healthy human individuals. TCRdb's copy holds only in-frame clones and misses some; the assay was immunoSEQ multiplex PCR. The sample yields over 2 million clones, about 90% seen once. Sequenced material: naive CD4+ T cells from PBMCs. Receptors were obtained from a man in his late teens or twenties in good health. Some clones in this sample may be carry-over from other donors' samples. Each CDR3 is given with its conserved first and last residue. The D gene is left open where the match is weak. Clone size is shown for a subset of rows, as once, few, many or a class of expanded clone.

d_call	v_call	j_call	clone_size	cdr3_nt	cdr3_aa
TRBD1	TRBV10-3	TRBJ1-4	.	TGTGCCATCAGTGAACAGGGGGAGGAAAAACTGTTTTTT	CAISEQGEEKLFF
TRBD1	TRBV7-7	TRBJ2-1	.	TGTGCCAGCAGCAGGGGGCTAGCAGATGGTACTGAGCAGTTCTTC	CASSRGLADGTEQFF
.	TRBV7-1	TRBJ1-2	once	TGTGCCAGCAGACCCGTCCTGTTCTATGGCTACACCTTC	CASRPVLFYGYTF
.	TRBV9	TRBJ1-1	few	TGTGCCAGCAGCTCCCACCAGAACACTGAAGCTTTCTTT	CASSSHQNTEAFF
.	TRBV27	TRBJ2-1	once	TGTGCCAGCAGTCCGAAACCTTCCCCTGGGGTCGATGAGCAGTTCTTC	CASSPKPSPGVDEQFF
.	TRBV29-1	TRBJ1-1	.	TGCAGCGTCCCAAAGAACACTGAAGCTTTCTTT	CSVPKNTEAFF
TRBD1	TRBV2	TRBJ2-2	.	TGTGCCAGCAGTGGGGACAGGGCCGGGGAGCTGTTTTTT	CASSGDRAGELFF
.	TRBV2	TRBJ2-5	.	TGTGCCAGCAGTGGCCAGGCTGCTTTCGGGGAGACCCAGTACTTC	CASSGQAAFGETQYF
TRBD1	TRBV7-3	TRBJ2-2	.	TGTGCCAGCAGCCCCCCTCCAGGGGGCGTGATCGGGGAGCTGTTTTTT	CASSPPPGGVIGELFF
.	TRBV10-1	TRBJ2-2	.	TGCGCCATCCAAGTACAGGCGAACACCGGGGAGCTGTTTTTT	CAIQVQANTGELFF
.	TRBV18	TRBJ2-5	few	TGTGCCAGCTCATCCCAAGAGACCCAGTACTTC	CASSSQETQYF